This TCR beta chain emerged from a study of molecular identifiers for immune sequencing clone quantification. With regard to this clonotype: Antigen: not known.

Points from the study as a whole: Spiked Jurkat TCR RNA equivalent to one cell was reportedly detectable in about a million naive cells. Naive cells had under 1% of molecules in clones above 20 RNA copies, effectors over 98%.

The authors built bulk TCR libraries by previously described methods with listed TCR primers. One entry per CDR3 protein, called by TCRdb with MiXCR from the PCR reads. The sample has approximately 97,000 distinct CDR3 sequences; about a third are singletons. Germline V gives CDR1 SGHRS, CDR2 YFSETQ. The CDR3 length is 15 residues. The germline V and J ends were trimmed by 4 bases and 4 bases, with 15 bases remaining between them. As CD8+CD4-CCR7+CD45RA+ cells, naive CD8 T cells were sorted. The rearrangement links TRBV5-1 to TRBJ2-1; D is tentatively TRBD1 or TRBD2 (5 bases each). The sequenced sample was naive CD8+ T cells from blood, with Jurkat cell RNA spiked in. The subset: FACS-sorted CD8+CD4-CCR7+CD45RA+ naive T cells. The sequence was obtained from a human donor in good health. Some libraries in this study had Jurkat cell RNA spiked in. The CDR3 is CASSTGFGGYNEQFF. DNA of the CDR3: TGCGCCAGCAGCACCGGGTTTGGGGGTTACAATGAGCAGTTCTTC.